Listed below are T cell receptor beta chains from one sample, sequenced in a study of OX40 agonist ivuxolimab in advanced cancers. Measured with immunoSEQ multiplex PCR; TCRdb has only the in-frame clones, and not every one. The sample yields around 19,000 clones, 65% to 85% seen once. The specimen was CD4+ or CD8+ T cells sorted from blood, collected in a trial of the OX40 agonist ivuxolimab. The receptors here all came from an adult with an advanced solid tumor such as melanoma, head and neck, liver or kidney cancer. CDR3s include the opening cysteine and the closing phenylalanine or tryptophan. A D gene is named only where the DNA matches it firmly. Not every row has a clone size; where given, it reads once, few, many or a size class.

V gene	D gene	J gene	clone size	CDR3 DNA	CDR3 protein
TRBV2	-	TRBJ1-1	once	TGTGCCAGCATTGTGGTTAACACTGAAGCTTTCTTT	CASIVVNTEAFF
TRBV19	-	TRBJ1-1	many	TGTGCCAGTAGTTCGACCCTGAACACTGAAGCTTTCTTT	CASSSTLNTEAFF
TRBV27	TRBD1	TRBJ2-7	-	TGTGCCAGCAGCCCGGGACAGGGGTGGTGGGAGCAGTACTTC	CASSPGQGWWEQYF
TRBV28	-	TRBJ1-5	few	TGTGCCAGCAGGGTAGGGACACTATATAGCAATCAGCCCCAGCATTTT	CASRVGTLYSNQPQHF
TRBV28	TRBD1	TRBJ2-7	-	TGTGCCAGCAGCTCGACAGGGGACGAGCAGTACTTC	CASSSTGDEQYF
TRBV2	TRBD1	TRBJ2-5	-	TGTGCCAGCAGGATCGGTGGGGGACAGGTCTTAAAGTACCAAGAGACCCAGTACTTC	CASRIGGGQVLKYQETQYF
TRBV6-6	-	TRBJ2-7	-	TGTGCCAGCAGTTACGTACAGGGTACGAGGAACGAGCAGTACTTC	CASSYVQGTRNEQYF
TRBV4-3	-	TRBJ1-2	-	TGCGCCAGCAGCCAAGATCTTACAGGGAACTATGGCTACACCTTC	CASSQDLTGNYGYTF
TRBV5-6	-	TRBJ1-2	-	TGTGCCAGCAGGGCTGACAGGCTACATGGCTACACCTTC	CASRADRLHGYTF
TRBV4-1	TRBD1	TRBJ2-7	-	TGCGCCAGCAGCCGTTCCGGGACAGGGGTGGGCGAGCAGTACTTC	CASSRSGTGVGEQYF
TRBV7-9	TRBD2	TRBJ2-3	-	TGTGCCAGCAGTTCCCTAGCGGGAGCGATCGCAGATACGCAGTATTTT	CASSSLAGAIADTQYF
TRBV28	-	TRBJ2-3	-	TGTGCCAGCAGCCCAAACCTTTTGGGGGATACGCAGTATTTT	CASSPNLLGDTQYF
TRBV10-3	-	TRBJ2-2	-	TGTGCCATCAGTGAGGGGCAGGGTAACACCGGGGAGCTGTTTTTT	CAISEGQGNTGELFF
TRBV5-8	-	TRBJ2-1	-	TGTGCCAGCAGCTTCCGGTCCCCTCCTGTCAATGAGCAGTTCTTC	CASSFRSPPVNEQFF
TRBV7-8	-	TRBJ2-2	-	TGTGCCAGCAGCGCGAGGCTGGGGGTAGACACCGGGGAGCTGTTTTTT	CASSARLGVDTGELFF
TRBV19	-	TRBJ1-5	-	TGTGCCAGTAGTGGGAGGGACCCATGGAGCAATCAGCCCCAGCATTTT	CASSGRDPWSNQPQHF
TRBV27	-	TRBJ1-5	-	TGTGCCAGCAGTTTACCATCCTCCGGGAATCAGCCCCAGCATTTT	CASSLPSSGNQPQHF
TRBV6-6	-	TRBJ2-1	-	TGTGCCAGCAGTTATCTCCTCGGGCCCTACAATGAGCAGTTCTTC	CASSYLLGPYNEQFF
TRBV7-9	-	TRBJ1-4	-	TGTGCCAGCAGCTCCATCATGATGGGACTGTTTTTT	CASSSIMMGLFF
TRBV9	TRBD2	TRBJ2-7	few	TGTGCCAGCAGCAAGCGGGAGTACGAGCAGTACTTC	CASSKREYEQYF
TRBV7-9	TRBD1	TRBJ2-1	-	TGTGCCAGCAGCTTTTTCGTGACAGGGAACGCCTACAATGAGCAGTTCTTC	CASSFFVTGNAYNEQFF
TRBV4-1	TRBD2	TRBJ2-3	-	TGCGCCAGCAGCCAAGATGACCTAGCGGTCCCCGATGGGGATACGCAGTATTTT	CASSQDDLAVPDGDTQYF
TRBV4-3	-	TRBJ1-4	-	TGCGCCAGCAGCCTTAACCGGGGTAATGAAAAACTGTTTTTT	CASSLNRGNEKLFF
TRBV2	TRBD2	TRBJ2-7	-	TGTGCCAGCCTAAGGAGCCTAGCGGGAGGAGAGCAGTACTTC	CASLRSLAGGEQYF
TRBV20-1	-	TRBJ1-1	-	TGCCAGACCCCTATGAACACTGAAGCTTTCTTT	CQTPMNTEAFF
TRBV7-9	TRBD1	TRBJ2-7	-	TGTGCCAGCAGCGAACCGGGACAGATGACCGAGCAGTACTTC	CASSEPGQMTEQYF